The sequence of this TCR beta chain was determined in a study of blood T cells in healthy people across ages. For the second PCR, which ran for about 6 to 11 cycles, a sample-barcoded 5' primer and a J-beta primer mix were used. All samples yielded 3 million or more CDR3-containing paired-end reads. MiXCR, run by TCRdb on the 5' RACE reads, gives a single entry per CDR3 protein. The data show about 690,000 distinct CDR3 sequences, approximately 40% seen once. The germline CDR1 and CDR2 sequences are SGHTA and FQGNSA. The CDR3 is made up of 15 amino acids. V shed 1 base, J shed 9 bases, and the junction held 9 bases outside the gene matches. Of note for this clonotype: Its cognate antigen is unknown.

Study results and limitations: Estimates drawn from one million T cells were deemed to understate diversity. Roughly linearly, TCR beta diversity per million T cells fell as age increased. When set beside aged donors, long-lived donors presented more naive CD4+ cells and higher diversity.

The TCR sequence derives from a man aged 80 or over in good health. The sequenced sample consisted of blood. The chain is built from TRBV7-2 and TRBJ2-1; TRBD2 aligns across 7 bases. CDR3 nucleotide sequence: TGTGCCAGCAGCTTAGTCGGCGGGAGTTCAAGTGAGCAGTTCTTC. Translating gives CASSLVGGSSSEQFF.